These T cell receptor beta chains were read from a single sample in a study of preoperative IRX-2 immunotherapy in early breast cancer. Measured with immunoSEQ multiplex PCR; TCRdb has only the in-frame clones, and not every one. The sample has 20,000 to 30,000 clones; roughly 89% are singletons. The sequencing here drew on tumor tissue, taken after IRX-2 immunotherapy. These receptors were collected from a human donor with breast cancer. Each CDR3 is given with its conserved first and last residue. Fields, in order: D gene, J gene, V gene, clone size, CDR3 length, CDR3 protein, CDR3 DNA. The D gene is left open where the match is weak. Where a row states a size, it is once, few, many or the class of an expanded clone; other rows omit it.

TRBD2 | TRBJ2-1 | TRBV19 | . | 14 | CASSQTSGGFEQFF | TGTGCCAGTAGCCAGACTAGCGGGGGATTCGAGCAGTTCTTC
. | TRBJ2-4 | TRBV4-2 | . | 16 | CASSQVWDTPKNIQYF | TGTGCCAGCAGCCAAGTATGGGACACTCCCAAAAACATTCAGTACTTC
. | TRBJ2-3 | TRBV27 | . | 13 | CASSFWATDTQYF | TGTGCCAGCAGTTTTTGGGCAACAGATACGCAGTATTTT
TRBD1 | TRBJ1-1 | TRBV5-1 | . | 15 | CASSLRTGSNTEAFF | TGCGCCAGCAGCCTTCGGACAGGGAGTAACACTGAAGCTTTCTTT
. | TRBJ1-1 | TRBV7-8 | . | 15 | CASSFSTGLNTEAFF | TGTGCCAGCAGCTTTTCGACAGGATTGAACACTGAAGCTTTCTTT
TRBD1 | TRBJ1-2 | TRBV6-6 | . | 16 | CASNRQGIGANYGYTF | TGTGCCAGCAACCGACAGGGGATCGGAGCTAACTATGGCTACACCTTC
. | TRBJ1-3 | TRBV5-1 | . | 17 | CASSSGGTFRAGNTIYF | TGCGCCAGCAGCTCGGGCGGGACTTTTAGAGCTGGAAACACCATATATTTT
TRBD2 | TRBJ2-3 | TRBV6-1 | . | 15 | CASSETSGGANTQYF | TGTGCCAGCAGTGAAACTAGCGGGGGGGCAAATACGCAGTATTTT
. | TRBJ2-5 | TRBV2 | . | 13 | CASEEWGEETQYF | TGTGCCAGCGAGGAATGGGGGGAAGAGACCCAGTACTTC
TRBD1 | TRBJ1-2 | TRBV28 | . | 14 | CASSSGTGGKGYTF | TGTGCCAGCAGTTCAGGGACAGGGGGTAAGGGCTACACCTTC
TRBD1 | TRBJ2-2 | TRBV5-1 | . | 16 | CASSRGQGVNTGELFF | TGCGCCAGCAGCCGTGGACAGGGGGTAAACACCGGGGAGCTGTTTTTT
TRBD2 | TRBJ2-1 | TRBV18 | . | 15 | CASSPGTNSYNEQFF | TGTGCCAGCTCACCAGGGACTAACTCCTACAATGAGCAGTTCTTC
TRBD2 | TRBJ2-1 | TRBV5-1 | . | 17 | CASSLVVSGGAYNEQFF | TGCGCCAGCAGCTTGGTAGTTAGCGGGGGGGCTTACAATGAGCAGTTCTTC
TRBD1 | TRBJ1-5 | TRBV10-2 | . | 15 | CASYGGGQGARAQHF | TGCGCCAGCTATGGGGGGGGACAGGGGGCTCGGGCCCAGCATTTT
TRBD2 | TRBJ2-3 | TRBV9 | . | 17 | CASSQRGSGLSTDTQYF | TGTGCCAGCAGCCAGCGGGGTAGCGGGCTTAGCACAGATACGCAGTATTTT
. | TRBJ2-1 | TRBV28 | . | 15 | CASSFPQGRYNEQFF | TGTGCCAGCAGTTTTCCCCAGGGACGGTACAATGAGCAGTTCTTC
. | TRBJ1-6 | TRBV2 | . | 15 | CASSLTSSYNSPLHF | TGTGCCAGCAGTCTCACCAGCTCCTATAATTCACCCCTCCACTTT
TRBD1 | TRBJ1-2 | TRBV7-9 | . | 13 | CAGDPRQGHGYTF | TGTGCCGGAGATCCGCGACAGGGACATGGCTACACCTTC
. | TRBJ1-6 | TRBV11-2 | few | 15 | CASSLVGELGSPLHF | TGTGCCAGCAGCTTAGTCGGGGAGTTAGGTTCACCCCTCCACTTT
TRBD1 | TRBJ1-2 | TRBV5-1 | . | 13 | CASSIGGDYGYTF | TGCGCCAGCAGCATAGGGGGCGACTATGGCTACACCTTC
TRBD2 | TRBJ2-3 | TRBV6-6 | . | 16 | CASSYYRGGRPDTQYF | TGTGCCAGCAGTTACTATCGGGGGGGCCGTCCAGATACGCAGTATTTT
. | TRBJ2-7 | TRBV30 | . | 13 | CAWSGGSAYEQYF | TGTGCCTGGAGTGGTGGGAGCGCCTACGAGCAGTACTTC
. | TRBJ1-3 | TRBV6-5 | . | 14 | CASSLGSSGNTIYF | TGTGCCAGCAGTCTGGGCAGCTCTGGAAACACCATATATTTT
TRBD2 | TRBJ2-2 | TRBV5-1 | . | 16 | CASSLALAGNTGELFF | TGCGCCAGCAGCTTGGCACTAGCGGGGAACACCGGGGAGCTGTTTTTT
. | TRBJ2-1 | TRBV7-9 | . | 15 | CASSLAETRLNEQFF | TGTGCCAGCAGCTTAGCGGAGACTAGACTCAATGAGCAGTTCTTC
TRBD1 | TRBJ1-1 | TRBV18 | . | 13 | CASLQGAGTEAFF | TGTGCCAGCTTACAGGGGGCGGGAACTGAAGCTTTCTTT
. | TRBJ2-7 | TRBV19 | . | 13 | CASSIPWGSEQYF | TGTGCCAGTAGTATCCCCTGGGGATCCGAGCAGTACTTC
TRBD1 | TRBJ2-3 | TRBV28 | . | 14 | CASSLGQTTDTQYF | TGTGCCAGCAGTTTGGGACAGACCACAGATACGCAGTATTTT
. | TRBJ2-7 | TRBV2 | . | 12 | CASSGADRPQYF | TGTGCCAGCAGTGGGGCAGATCGACCGCAGTACTTC
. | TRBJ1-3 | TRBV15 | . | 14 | CATSRQKGGNTIYF | TGTGCCACCAGCAGGCAAAAGGGAGGAAACACCATATATTTT
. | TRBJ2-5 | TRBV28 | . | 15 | CASSFRAAVGETQYF | TGTGCCAGCAGTTTCAGGGCCGCGGTAGGAGAGACCCAGTACTTC
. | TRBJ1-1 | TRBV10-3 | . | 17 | CAISETQFGQTNTEAFF | TGTGCCATCAGTGAAACCCAATTCGGGCAGACGAACACTGAAGCTTTCTTT
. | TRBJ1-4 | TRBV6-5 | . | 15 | CASSYSAGEDEKLFF | TGTGCCAGCAGTTACTCGGCAGGGGAGGATGAAAAACTGTTTTTT
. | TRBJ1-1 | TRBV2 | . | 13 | CASRSNGDTEAFF | TGTGCCAGCAGATCAAACGGCGACACTGAAGCTTTCTTT
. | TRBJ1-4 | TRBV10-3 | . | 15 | CAISDGSPYNEKLFF | TGTGCCATCAGTGACGGTAGCCCCTATAACGAAAAACTGTTTTTT
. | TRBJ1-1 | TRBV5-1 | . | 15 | CASRQTTQGSTEAFF | TGCGCCAGCAGACAAACGACCCAGGGTAGCACTGAAGCTTTCTTT
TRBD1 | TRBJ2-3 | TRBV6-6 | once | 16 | CASDDVLGQGPDTQYF | TGTGCCAGCGACGATGTATTGGGACAGGGACCAGATACGCAGTATTTT
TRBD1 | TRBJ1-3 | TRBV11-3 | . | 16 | CASSFGTGGSGNTIYF | TGTGCCAGCAGCTTCGGGACAGGGGGCTCTGGAAACACCATATATTTT
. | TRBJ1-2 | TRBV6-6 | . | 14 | CASSAIGGSGGYTF | TGTGCCAGCTCCGCGATCGGGGGCTCTGGTGGCTACACCTTC
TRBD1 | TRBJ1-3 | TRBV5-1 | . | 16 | CASSLSGQGAGNTIYF | TGCGCCAGCAGCCTTTCCGGACAGGGGGCTGGAAACACCATATATTTT
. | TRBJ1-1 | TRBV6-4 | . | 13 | CASSEWGPPAAFF | TGTGCCAGCAGTGAGTGGGGACCCCCAGCAGCTTTCTTT
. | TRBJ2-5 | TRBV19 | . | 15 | CASSIEGDYLETQYF | TGTGCCAGTAGTATTGAGGGGGACTACCTAGAGACCCAGTACTTC
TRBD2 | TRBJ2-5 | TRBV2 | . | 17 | CASSEFLASGQQETQYF | TGTGCCAGCAGTGAATTTTTGGCTAGCGGACAACAAGAGACCCAGTACTTC
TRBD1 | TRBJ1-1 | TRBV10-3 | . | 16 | CAISRRTGAFNTEAFF | TGTGCCATCAGCCGCAGGACAGGCGCATTTAACACTGAAGCTTTCTTT
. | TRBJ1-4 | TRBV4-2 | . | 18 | CASSQPLVGAITNEKLFF | TGTGCCAGCAGCCAGCCCTTAGTGGGGGCGATAACTAATGAAAAACTGTTTTTT
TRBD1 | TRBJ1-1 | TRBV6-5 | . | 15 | CASRTTGTGGTEAFF | TGTGCCAGCAGGACGACCGGGACAGGGGGCACTGAAGCTTTCTTT
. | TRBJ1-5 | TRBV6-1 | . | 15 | CASSADRDLARPQHF | TGTGCCAGCAGTGCAGACCGGGACCTAGCCAGGCCCCAGCATTTT
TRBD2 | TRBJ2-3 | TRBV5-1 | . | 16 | CASSPKVAGRTDTQYF | TGCGCCAGCAGCCCCAAAGTAGCGGGCCGCACAGATACGCAGTATTTT
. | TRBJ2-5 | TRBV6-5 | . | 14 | CASSQTGPQETQYF | TGTGCCAGCAGTCAGACAGGTCCCCAAGAGACCCAGTACTTC
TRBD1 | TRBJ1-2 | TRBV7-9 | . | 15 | CASSPLARTGAGYTF | TGTGCCAGCAGCCCCCTCGCCCGGACAGGGGCCGGCTACACCTTC
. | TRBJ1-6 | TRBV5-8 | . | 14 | CASSSRKMNSPLHF | TGTGCCAGCAGCTCCCGGAAAATGAATTCACCCCTCCACTTT
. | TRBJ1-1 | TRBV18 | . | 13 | CASSPQTGIEAFF | TGTGCCAGCTCACCTCAGACAGGAATAGAAGCTTTCTTT
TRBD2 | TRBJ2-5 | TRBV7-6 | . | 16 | CASSLGGLAVKETQYF | TGTGCCAGCAGCTTAGGGGGACTAGCGGTTAAAGAGACCCAGTACTTC
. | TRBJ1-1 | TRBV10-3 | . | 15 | CAISEHPGTNTEAFF | TGTGCCATCAGTGAGCATCCGGGGACGAACACTGAAGCTTTCTTT
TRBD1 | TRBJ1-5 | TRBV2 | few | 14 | CASSAGGAVQPQHF | TGTGCCAGCAGTGCAGGGGGCGCGGTTCAGCCCCAGCATTTT
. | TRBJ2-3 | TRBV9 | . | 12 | CASSGSTDTQYF | TGTGCCAGCAGCGGATCCACAGATACGCAGTATTTT
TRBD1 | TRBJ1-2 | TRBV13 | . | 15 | CASSWQGARGYGYTF | TGTGCCAGCAGCTGGCAGGGGGCGCGTGGCTATGGCTACACCTTC
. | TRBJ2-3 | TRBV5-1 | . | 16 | CASSTPGIAFLNTQYF | TGCGCCAGCAGCACCCCGGGGATCGCCTTTCTTAATACGCAGTATTTT
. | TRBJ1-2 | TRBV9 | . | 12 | CASSVGDYGYTF | TGTGCCAGCAGCGTGGGTGACTATGGCTACACCTTC
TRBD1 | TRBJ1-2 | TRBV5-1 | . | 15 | CASHTGTGFNYGYTF | TGCGCCAGTCATACAGGGACAGGGTTCAACTATGGCTACACCTTC